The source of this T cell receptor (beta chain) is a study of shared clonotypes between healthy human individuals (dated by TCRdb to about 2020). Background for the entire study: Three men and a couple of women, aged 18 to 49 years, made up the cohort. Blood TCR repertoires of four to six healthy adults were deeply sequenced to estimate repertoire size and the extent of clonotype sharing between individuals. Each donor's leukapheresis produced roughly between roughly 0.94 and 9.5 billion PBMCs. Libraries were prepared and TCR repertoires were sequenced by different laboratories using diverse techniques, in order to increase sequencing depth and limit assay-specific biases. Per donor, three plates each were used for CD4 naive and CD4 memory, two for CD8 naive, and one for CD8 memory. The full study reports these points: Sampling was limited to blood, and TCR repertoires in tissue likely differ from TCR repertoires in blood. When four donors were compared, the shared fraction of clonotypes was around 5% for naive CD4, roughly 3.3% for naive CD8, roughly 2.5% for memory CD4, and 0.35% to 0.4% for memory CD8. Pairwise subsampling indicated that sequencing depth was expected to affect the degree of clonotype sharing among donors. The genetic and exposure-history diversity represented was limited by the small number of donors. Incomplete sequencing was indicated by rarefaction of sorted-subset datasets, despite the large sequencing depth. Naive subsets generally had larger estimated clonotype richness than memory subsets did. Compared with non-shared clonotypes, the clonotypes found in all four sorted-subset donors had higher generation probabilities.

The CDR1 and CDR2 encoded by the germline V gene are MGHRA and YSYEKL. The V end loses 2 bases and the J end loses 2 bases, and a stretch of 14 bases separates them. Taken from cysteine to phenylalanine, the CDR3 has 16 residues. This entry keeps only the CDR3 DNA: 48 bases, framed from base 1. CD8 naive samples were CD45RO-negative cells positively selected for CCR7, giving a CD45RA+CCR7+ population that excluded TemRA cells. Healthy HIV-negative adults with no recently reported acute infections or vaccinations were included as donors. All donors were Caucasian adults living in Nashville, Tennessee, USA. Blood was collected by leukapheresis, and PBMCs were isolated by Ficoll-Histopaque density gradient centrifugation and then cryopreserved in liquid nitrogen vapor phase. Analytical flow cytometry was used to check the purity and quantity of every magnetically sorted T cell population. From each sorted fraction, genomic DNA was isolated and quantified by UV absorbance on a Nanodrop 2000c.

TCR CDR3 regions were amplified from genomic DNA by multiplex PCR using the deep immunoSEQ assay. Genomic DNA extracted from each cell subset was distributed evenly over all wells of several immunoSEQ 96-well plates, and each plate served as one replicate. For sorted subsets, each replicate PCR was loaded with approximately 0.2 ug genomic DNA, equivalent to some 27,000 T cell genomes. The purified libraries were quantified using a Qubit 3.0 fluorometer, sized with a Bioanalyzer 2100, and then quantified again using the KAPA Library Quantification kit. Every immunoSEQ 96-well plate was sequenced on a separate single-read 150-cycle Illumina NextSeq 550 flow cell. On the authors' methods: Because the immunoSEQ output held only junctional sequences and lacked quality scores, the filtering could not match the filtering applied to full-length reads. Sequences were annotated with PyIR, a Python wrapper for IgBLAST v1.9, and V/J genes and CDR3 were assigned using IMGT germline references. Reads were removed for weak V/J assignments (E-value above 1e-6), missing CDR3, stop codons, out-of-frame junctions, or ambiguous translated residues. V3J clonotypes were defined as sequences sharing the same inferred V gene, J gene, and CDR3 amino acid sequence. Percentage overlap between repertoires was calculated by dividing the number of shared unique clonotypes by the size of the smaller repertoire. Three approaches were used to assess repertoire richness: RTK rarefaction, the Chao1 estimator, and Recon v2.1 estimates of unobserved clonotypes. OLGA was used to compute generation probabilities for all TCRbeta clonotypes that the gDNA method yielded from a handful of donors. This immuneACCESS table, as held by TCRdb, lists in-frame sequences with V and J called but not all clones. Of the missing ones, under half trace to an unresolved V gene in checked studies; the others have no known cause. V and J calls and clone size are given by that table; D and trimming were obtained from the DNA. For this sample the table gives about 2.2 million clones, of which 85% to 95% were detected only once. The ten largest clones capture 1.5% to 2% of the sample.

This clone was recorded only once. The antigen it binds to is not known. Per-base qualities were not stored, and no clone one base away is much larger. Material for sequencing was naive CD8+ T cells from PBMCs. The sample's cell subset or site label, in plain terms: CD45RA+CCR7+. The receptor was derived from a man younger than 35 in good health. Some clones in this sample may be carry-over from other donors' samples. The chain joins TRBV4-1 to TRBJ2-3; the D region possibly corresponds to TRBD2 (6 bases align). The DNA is TGCGCCAGCAGCCAACTTCCCGGGACTCCCACAGATACGCAGTATTTT. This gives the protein CASSQLPGTPTDTQYF.